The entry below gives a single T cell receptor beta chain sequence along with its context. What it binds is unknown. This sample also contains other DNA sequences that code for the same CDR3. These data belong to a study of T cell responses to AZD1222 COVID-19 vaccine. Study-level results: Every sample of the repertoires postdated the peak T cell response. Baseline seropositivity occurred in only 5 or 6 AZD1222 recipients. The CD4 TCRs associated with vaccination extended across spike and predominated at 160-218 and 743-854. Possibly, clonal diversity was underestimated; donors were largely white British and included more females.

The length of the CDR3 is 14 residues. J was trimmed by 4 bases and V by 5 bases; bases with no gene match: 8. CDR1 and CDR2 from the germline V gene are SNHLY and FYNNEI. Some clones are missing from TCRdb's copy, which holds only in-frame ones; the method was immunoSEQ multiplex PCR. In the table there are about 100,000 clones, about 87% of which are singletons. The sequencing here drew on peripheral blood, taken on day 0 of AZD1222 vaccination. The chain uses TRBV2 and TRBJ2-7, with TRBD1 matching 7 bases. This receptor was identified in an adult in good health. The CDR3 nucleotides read TGTGCCAGCAGTCCGGTAGGGGGCGGGTACGAGCAGTACTTC. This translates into CASSPVGGGYEQYF.